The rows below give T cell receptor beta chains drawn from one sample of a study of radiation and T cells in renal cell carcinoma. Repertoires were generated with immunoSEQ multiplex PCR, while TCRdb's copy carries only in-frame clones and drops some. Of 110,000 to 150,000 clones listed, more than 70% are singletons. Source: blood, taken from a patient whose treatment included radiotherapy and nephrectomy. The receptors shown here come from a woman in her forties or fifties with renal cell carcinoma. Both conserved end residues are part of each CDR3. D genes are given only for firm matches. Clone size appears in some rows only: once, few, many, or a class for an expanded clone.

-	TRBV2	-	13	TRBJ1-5	CASSDGGPQPQHF	TGTGCCAGCAGTGATGGGGGACCTCAGCCCCAGCATTTT
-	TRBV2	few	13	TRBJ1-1	CASSSGINTEAFF	TGTGCCAGCAGTAGCGGGATTAACACTGAAGCTTTCTTT
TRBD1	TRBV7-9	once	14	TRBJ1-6	CASSSQGDNSPLHF	TGTGCCAGCAGCTCCCAGGGGGATAATTCACCCCTCCACTTT
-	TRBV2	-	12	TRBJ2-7	CASSGDFYEQYF	TGTGCCAGCAGTGGGGACTTCTACGAGCAGTACTTC
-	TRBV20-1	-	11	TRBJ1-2	CSAQDDYGYTF	TGCAGTGCTCAGGACGACTATGGCTACACCTTC
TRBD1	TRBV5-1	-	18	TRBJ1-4	CASSLGGQGAKTNEKLFF	TGCGCCAGCAGCTTGGGCGGACAGGGGGCTAAGACTAATGAAAAACTGTTTTTT
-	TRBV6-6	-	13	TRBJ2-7	CASLDSTSYEQYF	TGTGCCAGCCTAGACAGTACTTCCTACGAGCAGTACTTC
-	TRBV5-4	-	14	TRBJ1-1	CASSLSGSNTEAFF	TGTGCCAGCAGCTTGAGTGGGTCGAACACTGAAGCTTTCTTT
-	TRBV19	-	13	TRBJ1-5	CASSMSWEQPQHF	TGTGCCAGTAGTATGAGCTGGGAGCAGCCCCAGCATTTT
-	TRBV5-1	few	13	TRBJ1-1	CASKQDPNTEAFF	TGCGCCAGCAAGCAGGACCCGAACACTGAAGCTTTCTTT
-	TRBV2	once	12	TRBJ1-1	CASSELAASAFF	TGTGCCAGCAGTGAACTCGCGGCGAGTGCTTTCTTT
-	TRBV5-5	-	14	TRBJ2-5	CASSLAGIGETQYF	TGTGCCAGCAGCTTGGCCGGGATTGGGGAGACCCAGTACTTC
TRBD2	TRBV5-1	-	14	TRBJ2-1	CASSLAGGPNEQFF	TGCGCCAGCAGCTTGGCGGGGGGGCCCAATGAGCAGTTCTTC
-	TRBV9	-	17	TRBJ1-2	CASTLRGGTELPHGYTF	TGTGCCAGCACCTTAAGGGGGGGGACGGAATTACCCCATGGCTACACCTTC
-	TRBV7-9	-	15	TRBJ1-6	CASSLSGRANSPLHF	TGTGCCAGCAGCTTAAGTGGCAGGGCTAATTCACCCCTCCACTTT
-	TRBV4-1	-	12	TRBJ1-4	CASSRYNEKLFF	TGCGCCAGCAGCCGTTATAATGAAAAACTGTTTTTT
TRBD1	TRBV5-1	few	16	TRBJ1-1	CASSPKGQGTNTEAFF	TGCGCCAGCAGCCCAAAGGGACAGGGGACGAACACTGAAGCTTTCTTT
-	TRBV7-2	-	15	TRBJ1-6	CASSLDFHRRSPLHF	TGTGCCAGCAGCTTAGATTTCCATCGGAGATCACCCCTCCACTTT